This TCR beta chain was sequenced during a study of blood T cell repertoires in COVID-19. Under the authors' procedure: The authors estimated nucleated cell counts from reference gene primer amplification. Here immunoSEQ multiplex PCR was the method, and the copy in TCRdb shows in-frame clones only, minus some. The DNA was the basis for D and trimming; V, J and clone size are from that table. The profile shows roughly 260,000 clones, about 88% of them singletons. The V gene lost 8 bases and the J gene lost 4 bases, with 21 bases spanning the gap. Germline V CDR1 and CDR2: SGHTA, FQGNSA. The CDR3 extends over 16 amino acids.

Sequencing was performed on peripheral blood. The chain joins TRBV7-2 to TRBJ1-5, with D possibly matching TRBD1 (6 bases). The source is a man aged 60-69 years who had recovered from COVID-19. CDR3 residues: CASSYKGGWGNQPQHF. The CDR3 DNA is TGTGCCAGCTCATATAAAGGGGGATGGGGGAATCAGCCCCAGCATTTT.